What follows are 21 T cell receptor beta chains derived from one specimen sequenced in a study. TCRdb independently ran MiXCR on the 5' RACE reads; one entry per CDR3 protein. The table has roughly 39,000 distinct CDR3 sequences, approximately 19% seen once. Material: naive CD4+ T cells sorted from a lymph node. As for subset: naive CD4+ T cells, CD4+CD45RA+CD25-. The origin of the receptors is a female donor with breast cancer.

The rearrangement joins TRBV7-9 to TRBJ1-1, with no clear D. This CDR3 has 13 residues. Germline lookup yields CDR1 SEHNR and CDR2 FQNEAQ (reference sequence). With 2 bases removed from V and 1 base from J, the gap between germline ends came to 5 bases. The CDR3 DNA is TGTGCCAGCAGCTTACAGGAGAACACTGAAGCTTTCTTT. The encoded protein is CASSLQENTEAFF.

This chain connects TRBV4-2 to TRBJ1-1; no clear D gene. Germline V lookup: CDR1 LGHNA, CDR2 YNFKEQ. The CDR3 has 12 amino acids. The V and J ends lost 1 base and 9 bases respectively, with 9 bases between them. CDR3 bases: TGTGCCAGCAGCCAAGGTGAGACTCAAGCTTTCTTT. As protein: CASSQGETQAFF.

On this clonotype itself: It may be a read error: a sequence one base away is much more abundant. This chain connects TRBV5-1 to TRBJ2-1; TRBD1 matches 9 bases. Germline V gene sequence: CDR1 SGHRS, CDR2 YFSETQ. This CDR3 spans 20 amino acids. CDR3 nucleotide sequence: TGCGCCAGCAGCCCGGGAACAGGGGGCGAAGTCCTCCGTACCTACAATGAGCAGTGCTTC. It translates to CASSPGTGGEVLRTYNEQCF.

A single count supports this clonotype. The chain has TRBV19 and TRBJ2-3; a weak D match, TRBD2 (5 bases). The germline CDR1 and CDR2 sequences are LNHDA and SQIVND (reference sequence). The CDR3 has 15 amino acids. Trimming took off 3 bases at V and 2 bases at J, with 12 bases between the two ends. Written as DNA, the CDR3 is TGTGCCAGTAGTATGAGGTCGGGATTCACAGATACGCAGTATTTT. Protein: CASSMRSGFTDTQYF.

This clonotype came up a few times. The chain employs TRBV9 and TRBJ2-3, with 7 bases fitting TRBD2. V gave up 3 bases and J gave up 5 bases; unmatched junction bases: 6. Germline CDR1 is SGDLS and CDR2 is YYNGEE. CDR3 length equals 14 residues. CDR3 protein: CASSERLARDTQYF. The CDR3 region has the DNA TGTGCCAGCAGCGAGAGACTAGCAAGAGATACGCAGTATTTT.

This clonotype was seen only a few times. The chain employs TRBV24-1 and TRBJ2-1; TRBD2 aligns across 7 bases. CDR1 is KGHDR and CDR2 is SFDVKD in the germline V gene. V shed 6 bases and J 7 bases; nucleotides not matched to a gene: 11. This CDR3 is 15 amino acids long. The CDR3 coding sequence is TGTGCCACCAGTTCAGTATGCGGGAGAGGAAATGAGCAGTTCTTC. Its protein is CATSSVCGRGNEQFF.

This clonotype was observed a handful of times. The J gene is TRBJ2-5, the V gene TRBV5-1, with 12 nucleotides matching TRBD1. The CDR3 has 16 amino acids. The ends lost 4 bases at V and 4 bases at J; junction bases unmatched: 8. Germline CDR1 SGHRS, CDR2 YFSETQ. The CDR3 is CASSNGDRGRGETQYF. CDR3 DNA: TGCGCCAGCAGCAATGGGGACAGGGGGCGCGGAGAGACCCAGTACTTC.

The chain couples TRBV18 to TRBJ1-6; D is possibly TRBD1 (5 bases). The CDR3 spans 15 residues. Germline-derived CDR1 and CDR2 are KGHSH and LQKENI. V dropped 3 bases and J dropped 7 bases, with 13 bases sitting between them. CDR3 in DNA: TGTGCCAGCTCACCCTCTTCGGGGGGGAATTCACCCCTCCACTTT. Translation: CASSPSSGGNSPLHF.

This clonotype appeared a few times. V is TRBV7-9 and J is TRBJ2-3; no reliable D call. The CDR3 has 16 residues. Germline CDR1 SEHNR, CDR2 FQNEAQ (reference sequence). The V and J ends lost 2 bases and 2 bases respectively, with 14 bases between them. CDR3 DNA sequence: TGTGCCAGCAGCTTATACCGAGGTGGCTTCACAGATACGCAGTATTTT. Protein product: CASSLYRGGFTDTQYF.

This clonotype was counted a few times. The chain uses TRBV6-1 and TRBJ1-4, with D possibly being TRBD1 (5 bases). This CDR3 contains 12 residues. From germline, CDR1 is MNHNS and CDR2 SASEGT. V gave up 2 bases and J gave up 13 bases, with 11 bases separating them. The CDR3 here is CASSEYPGGLFF. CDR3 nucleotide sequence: TGTGCCAGCAGTGAATACCCGGGGGGACTGTTTTTT.

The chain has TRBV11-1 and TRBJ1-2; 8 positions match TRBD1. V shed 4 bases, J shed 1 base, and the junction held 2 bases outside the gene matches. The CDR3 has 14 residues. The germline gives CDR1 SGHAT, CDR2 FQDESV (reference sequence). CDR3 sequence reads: CASSSDRDNYGYTF. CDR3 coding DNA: TGTGCCAGCAGCTCGGACAGGGATAACTATGGCTACACCTTC.

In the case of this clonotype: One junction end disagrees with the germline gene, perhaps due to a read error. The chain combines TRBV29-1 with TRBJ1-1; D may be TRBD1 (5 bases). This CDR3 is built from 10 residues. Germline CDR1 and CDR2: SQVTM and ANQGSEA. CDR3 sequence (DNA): TGCAGCGTCTACGACAGTGAAGCTTGCTTT. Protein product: CSVYDSEACF. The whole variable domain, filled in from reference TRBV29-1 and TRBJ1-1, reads SAVISQKPSRDICQRGTSLTIQCQVDSQVTMMFWYRQQPGQSLTLIATANQGSEATYESGFVIDKFPISRPNLTFSTLTVSNMSPEDSSIYLCSVYDSEACFGQGTRLTVV.

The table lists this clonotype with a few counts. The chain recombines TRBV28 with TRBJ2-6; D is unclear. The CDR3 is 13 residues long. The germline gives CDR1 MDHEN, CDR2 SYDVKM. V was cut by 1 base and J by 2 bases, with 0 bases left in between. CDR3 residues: CASSLSGANVLTF. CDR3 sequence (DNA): TGTGCCAGCAGTTTATCTGGGGCCAACGTCCTGACTTTC.

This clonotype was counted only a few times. CDR3 in DNA: TGCGCCAGCAGCCCACTCCCCTCGGCTATCAATCGGGGGGAGCAGTACTTC. This sequence encodes CASSPLPSAINRGEQYF. The chain joins TRBV5-1 to TRBJ2-7; tentatively, D is TRBD2 (6 bases). The CDR3 has 17 residues. CDR1 is SGHRS and CDR2 is YFSETQ in the germline V gene. V lost 4 bases to trimming and J lost 7 bases, with 27 bases between them.

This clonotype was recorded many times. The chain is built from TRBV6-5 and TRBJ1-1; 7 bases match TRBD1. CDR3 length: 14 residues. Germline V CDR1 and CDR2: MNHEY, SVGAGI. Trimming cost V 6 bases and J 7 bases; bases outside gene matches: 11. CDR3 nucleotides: TGTGCCAGCAGCGAGTCTTCGACAGGGATTGAAGCTTTCTTT. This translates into CASSESSTGIEAFF.

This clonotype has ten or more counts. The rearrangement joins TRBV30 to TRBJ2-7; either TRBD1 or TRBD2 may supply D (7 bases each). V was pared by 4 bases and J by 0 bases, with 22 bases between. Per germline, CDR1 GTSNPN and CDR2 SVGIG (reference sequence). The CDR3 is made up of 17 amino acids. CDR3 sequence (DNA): TGTGCCTGGATTCCCGTCAGGGGGGGCAGTAGCTCCTACGAGCAGTACTTC. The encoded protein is CAWIPVRGGSSSYEQYF.

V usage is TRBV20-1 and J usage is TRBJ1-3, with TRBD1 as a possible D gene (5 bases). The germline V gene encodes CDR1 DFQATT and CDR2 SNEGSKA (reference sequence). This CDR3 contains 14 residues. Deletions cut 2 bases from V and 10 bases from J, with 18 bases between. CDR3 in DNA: TGCAGTGCTAGATCGGGATCCGGGGGGATGACCATATATTTT. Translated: CSARSGSGGMTIYF.

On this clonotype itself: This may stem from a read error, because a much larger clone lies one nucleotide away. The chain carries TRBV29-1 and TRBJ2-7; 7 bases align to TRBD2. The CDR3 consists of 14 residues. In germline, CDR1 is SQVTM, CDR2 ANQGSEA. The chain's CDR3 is CSVDGVTGGYGQYF. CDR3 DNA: TGCAGCGTTGACGGGGTGACGGGGGGATACGGGCAGTACTTC.

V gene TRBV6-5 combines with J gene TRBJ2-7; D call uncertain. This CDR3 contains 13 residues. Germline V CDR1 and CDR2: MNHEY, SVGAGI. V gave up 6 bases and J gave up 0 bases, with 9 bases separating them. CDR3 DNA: TGTGCCAGCAGGGCCGATGGCTCCTACGAGCAGTACTTC. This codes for CASRADGSYEQYF.

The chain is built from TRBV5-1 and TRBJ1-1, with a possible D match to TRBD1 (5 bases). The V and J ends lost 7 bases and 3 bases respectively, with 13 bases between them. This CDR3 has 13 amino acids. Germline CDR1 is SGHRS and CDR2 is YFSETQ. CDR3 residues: CASGWGSDTEAFF. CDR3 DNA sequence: TGCGCCAGCGGCTGGGGCTCAGACACTGAAGCTTTCTTT.

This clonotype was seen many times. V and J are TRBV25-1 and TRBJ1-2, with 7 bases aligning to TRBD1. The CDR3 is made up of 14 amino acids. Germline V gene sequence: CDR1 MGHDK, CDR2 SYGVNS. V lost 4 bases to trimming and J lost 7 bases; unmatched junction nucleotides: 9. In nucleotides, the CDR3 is TGTGCCAGCAGTGGAGATAGGGGGCGTCGTGGCTACACCTTC. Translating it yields CASSGDRGRRGYTF.